This T cell receptor (beta chain) was observed in a study of shared clonotypes between healthy human individuals. Repertoires were generated with immunoSEQ multiplex PCR, while TCRdb's copy carries only in-frame clones and drops some. The sample lists roughly 2.1 million clones; about 93% were seen once. V lost 4 bases, J lost 12 bases, and 14 bases lay in between. The CDR3 totals 12 residues. CDR1 SGHRS and CDR2 YFSETQ come from the germline V gene. Positive CCR7 selection of CD45RO-negative cells yielded the naive CD8 cells, and terminally differentiated effector memory CD45RA+ cells were excluded.

The source is a man aged 18 to 29 in good health. Some clones in this sample may be carry-over from other donors' samples. V gene TRBV5-1 combines with J gene TRBJ2-1, with D maybe TRBD1 (6 bases). The sequencing input was naive CD8+ T cells from PBMCs. CDR3: CASSISGDGQFF. The CDR3 DNA is TGCGCCAGCAGCATCTCAGGGGACGGGCAGTTCTTC.